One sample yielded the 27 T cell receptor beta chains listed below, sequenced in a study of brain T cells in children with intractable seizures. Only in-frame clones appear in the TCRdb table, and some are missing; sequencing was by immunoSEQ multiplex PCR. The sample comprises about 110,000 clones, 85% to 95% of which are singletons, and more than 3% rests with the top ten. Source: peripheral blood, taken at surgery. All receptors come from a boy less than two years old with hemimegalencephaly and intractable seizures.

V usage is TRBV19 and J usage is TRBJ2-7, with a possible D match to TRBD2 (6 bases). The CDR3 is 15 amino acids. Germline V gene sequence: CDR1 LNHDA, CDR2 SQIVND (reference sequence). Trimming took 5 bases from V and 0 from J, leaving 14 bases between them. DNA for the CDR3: TGTGCCAGTAGTTGGGGCGCGGGGTCCTCCTACGAGCAGTACTTC. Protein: CASSWGAGSSYEQYF.

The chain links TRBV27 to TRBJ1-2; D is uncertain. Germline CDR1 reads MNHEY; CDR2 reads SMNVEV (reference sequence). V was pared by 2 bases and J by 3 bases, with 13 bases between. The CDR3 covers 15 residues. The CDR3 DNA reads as TGTGCCAGCAGTTTACAAGGGCCGGGAGACTATGGCTACACCTTC. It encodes CASSLQGPGDYGYTF.

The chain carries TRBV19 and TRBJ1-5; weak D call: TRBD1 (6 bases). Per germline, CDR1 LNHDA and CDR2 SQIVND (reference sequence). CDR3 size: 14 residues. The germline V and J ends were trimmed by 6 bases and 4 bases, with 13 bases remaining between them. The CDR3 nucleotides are TGTGCCAGTAGGATCACAGGGAGGAATCAGCCCCAGCATTTT. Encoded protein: CASRITGRNQPQHF.

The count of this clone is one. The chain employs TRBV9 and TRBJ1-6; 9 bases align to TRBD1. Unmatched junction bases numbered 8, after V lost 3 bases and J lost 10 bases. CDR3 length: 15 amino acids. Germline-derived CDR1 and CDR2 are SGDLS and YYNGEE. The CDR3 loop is CASSATGQGSSPLHF. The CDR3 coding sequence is TGTGCCAGCAGCGCCACGGGACAGGGTAGCTCACCCCTCCACTTT.

The CDR3 is CASSQAGFDNYEQYF. CDR3 bases: TGCGCCAGCAGCCAAGCAGGCTTTGATAACTACGAGCAGTACTTC. The chain links TRBV4-1 to TRBJ2-7; D ambiguous. The V and J ends lost 1 base and 3 bases respectively, with 13 bases between them. Germline CDR1 and CDR2: MGHRA and YSYEKL. This CDR3 has 15 amino acids.

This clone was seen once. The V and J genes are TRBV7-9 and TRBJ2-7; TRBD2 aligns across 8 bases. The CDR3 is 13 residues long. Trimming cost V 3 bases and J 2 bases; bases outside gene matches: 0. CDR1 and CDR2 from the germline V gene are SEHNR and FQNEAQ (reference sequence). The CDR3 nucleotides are TGTGCCAGCAGCTTGCGGGAGGCCTACGAGCAGTACTTC. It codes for CASSLREAYEQYF.

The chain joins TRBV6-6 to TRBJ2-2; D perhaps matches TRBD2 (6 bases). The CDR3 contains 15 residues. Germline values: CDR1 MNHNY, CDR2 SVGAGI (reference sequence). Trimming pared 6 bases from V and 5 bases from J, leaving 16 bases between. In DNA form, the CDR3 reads TGTGCCAGCAGCTACCGGGACTTTACGACCGGGGAGCTGTTTTTT. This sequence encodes CASSYRDFTTGELFF.

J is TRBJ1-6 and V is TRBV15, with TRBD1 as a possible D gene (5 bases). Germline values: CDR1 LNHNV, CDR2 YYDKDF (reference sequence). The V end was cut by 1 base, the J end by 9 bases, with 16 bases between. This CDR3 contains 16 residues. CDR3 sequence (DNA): TGTGCCACCAGCAGAGGGGGCTTGGCGGGGGGTTCACCCCTCCACTTT. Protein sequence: CATSRGGLAGGSPLHF.

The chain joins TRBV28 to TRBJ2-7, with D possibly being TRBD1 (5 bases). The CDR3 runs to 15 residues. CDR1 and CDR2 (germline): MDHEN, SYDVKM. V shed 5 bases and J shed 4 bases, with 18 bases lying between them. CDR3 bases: TGTGCCAGCAGTCCCCAATCCCTGCAGGGATACGAGCAGTACTTC. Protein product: CASSPQSLQGYEQYF.

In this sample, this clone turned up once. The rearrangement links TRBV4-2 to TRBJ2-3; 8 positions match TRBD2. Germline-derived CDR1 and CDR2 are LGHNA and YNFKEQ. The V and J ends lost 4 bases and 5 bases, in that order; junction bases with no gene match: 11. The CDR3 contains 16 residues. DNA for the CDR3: TGTGCCAGCAGCCCAGGAGGAGCGGGAGTGGGAGATACGCAGTATTTT. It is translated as CASSPGGAGVGDTQYF.

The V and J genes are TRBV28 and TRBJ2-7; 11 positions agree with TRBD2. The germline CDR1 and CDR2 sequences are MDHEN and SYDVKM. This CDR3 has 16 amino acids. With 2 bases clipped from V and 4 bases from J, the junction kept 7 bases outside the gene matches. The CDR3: CASSLVLAGGKYEQYF. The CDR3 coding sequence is TGTGCCAGCAGTTTAGTCCTAGCGGGAGGTAAGTACGAGCAGTACTTC.

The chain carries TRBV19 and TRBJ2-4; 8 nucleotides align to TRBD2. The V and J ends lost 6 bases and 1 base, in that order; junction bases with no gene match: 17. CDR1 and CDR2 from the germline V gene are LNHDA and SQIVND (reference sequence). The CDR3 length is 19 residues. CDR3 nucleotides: TGTGCCAGTAGGTTGGAGGCTAGCGGGCTTCCTTTTGCCAAAAACATTCAGTACTTC. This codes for CASRLEASGLPFAKNIQYF.

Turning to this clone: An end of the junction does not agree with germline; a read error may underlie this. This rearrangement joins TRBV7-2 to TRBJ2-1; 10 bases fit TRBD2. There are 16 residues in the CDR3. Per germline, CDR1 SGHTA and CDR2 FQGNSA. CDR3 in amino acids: CASSLAPAGGVNEQFF. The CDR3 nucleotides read TGTGCCAGCAGCCTAGCCCCAGCGGGAGGGGTCAATGAGCAGTTCTTC.

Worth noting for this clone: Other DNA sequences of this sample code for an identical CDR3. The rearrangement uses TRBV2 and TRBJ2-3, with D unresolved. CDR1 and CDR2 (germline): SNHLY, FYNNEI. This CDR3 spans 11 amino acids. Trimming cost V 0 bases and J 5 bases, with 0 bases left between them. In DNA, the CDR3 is TGTGCCAGCAGTGAAGCAGATACGCAGTATTTT. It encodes CASSEADTQYF.

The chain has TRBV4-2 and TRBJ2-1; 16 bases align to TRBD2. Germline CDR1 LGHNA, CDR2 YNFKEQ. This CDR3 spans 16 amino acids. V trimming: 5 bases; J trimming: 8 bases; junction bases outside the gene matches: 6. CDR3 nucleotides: TGTGCCAGCAGCTTCTCGGGACTAGCGGGAGGGTATGAGCAGTTCTTC. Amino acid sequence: CASSFSGLAGGYEQFF.

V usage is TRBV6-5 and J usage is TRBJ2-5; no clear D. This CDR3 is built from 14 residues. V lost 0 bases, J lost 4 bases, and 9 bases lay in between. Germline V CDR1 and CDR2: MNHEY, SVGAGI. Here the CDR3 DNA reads TGTGCCAGCAGTTACTCTCCGCGTTCAGAGACCCAGTACTTC. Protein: CASSYSPRSETQYF.

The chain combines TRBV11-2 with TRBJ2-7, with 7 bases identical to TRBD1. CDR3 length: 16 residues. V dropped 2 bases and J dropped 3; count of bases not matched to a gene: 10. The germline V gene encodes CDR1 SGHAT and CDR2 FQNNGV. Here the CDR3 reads CASSLYTGASIYEQYF. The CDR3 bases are TGTGCCAGCAGCTTATACACAGGGGCGTCTATCTACGAGCAGTACTTC.

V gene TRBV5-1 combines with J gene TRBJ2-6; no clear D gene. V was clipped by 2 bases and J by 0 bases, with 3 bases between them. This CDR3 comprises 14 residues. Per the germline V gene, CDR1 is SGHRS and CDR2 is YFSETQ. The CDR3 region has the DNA TGCGCCAGCAGCTTCGGCTCTGGGGCCAACGTCCTGACTTTC. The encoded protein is CASSFGSGANVLTF.

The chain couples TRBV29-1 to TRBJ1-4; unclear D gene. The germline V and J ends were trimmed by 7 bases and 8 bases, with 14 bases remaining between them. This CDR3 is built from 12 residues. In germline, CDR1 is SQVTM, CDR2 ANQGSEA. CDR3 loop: CSATLQGEKLFF. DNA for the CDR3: TGCAGCGCGACCCTCCAAGGCGAAAAACTGTTTTTT.

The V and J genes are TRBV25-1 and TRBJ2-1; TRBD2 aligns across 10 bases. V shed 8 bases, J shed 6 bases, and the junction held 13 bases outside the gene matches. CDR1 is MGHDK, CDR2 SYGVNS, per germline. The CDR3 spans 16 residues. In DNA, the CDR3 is TGTGCCAGCCACTATTTAGCGGGAGGTTACATCAATGAGCAGTTCTTC. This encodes CASHYLAGGYINEQFF. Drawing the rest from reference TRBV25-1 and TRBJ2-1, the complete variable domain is EADIYQTPRYLVIGTGKKITLECSQTMGHDKMYWYQQDPGMELHLIHYSYGVNSTEKGDLSSESTVSRIRTEHFPLTLESARPSHTSQYLCASHYLAGGYINEQFFGPGTRLTVL.

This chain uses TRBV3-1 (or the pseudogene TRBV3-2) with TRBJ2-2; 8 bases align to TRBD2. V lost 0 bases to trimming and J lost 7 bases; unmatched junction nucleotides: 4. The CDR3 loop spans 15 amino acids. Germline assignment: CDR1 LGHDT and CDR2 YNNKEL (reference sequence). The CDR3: CASSQDRTSSGELFF. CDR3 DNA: TGTGCCAGCAGCCAAGATAGGACTAGCAGCGGGGAGCTGTTTTTT.

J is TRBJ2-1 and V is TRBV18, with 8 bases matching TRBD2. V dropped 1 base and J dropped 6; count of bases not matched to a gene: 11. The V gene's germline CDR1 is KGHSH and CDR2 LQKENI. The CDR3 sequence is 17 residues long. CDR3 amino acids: CASSPLQSGSRRNEQFF. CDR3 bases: TGTGCCAGCTCACCACTCCAAAGCGGGAGTCGTCGCAATGAGCAGTTCTTC.

CDR3 sequence: CATSEFGRSEQFF. The CDR3 coding sequence is TGTGCCACCAGTGAGTTCGGGAGGTCGGAGCAGTTCTTC. The V gene is TRBV24-1, the J gene TRBJ2-1; 7 bases are shared with TRBD2. J was trimmed by 10 bases and V by 4 bases; bases with no gene match: 6. The CDR3 has 13 residues. The germline gives CDR1 KGHDR, CDR2 SFDVKD.

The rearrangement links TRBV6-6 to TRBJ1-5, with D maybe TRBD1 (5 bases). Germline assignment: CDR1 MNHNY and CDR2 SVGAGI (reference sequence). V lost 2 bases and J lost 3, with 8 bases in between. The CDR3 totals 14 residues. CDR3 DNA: TGTGCCAGCAGTTACATGGACATCAATCAGCCCCAGCATTTT. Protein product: CASSYMDINQPQHF.

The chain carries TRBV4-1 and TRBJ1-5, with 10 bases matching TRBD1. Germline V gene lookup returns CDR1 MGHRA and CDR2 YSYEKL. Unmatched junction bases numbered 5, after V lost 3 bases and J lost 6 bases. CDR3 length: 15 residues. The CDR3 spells CASSHVDRGPQPQHF. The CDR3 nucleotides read TGCGCCAGCAGCCACGTAGACAGGGGGCCTCAGCCCCAGCATTTT.

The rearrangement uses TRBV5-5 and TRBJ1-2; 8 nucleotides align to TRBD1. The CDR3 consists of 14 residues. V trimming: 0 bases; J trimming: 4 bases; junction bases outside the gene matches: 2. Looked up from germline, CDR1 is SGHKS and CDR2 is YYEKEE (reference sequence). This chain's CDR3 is CASSLAGGAYGYTF. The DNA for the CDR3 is TGTGCCAGCAGCTTGGCAGGGGGCGCCTATGGCTACACCTTC.

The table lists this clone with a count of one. This chain's CDR3 is CASSIGLAGFSQYF. For the CDR3, the DNA is TGTGCCAGTAGTATTGGGCTAGCGGGATTCTCGCAGTATTTT. The chain is built from TRBV19 and TRBJ2-3; 9 bases line up with TRBD2. Germline CDR1 reads LNHDA; CDR2 reads SQIVND (reference sequence). Trimming removed 3 bases from V and 10 bases from J; junction bases left unmatched: 8. The CDR3 length is 14 residues.